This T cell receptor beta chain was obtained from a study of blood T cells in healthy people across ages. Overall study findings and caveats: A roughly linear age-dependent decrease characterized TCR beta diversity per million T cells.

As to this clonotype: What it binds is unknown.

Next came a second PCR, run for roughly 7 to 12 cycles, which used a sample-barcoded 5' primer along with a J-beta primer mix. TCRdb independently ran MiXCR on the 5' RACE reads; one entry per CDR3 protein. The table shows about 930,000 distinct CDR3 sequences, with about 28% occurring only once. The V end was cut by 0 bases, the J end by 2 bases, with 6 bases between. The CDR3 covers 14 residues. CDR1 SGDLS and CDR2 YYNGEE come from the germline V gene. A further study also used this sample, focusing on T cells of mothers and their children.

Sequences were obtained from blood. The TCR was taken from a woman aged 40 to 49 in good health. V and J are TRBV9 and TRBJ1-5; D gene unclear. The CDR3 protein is CASSVGSGNQPQHF. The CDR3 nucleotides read TGTGCCAGCAGCGTAGGTTCTGGCAATCAGCCCCAGCATTTT.